Listed below are T cell receptor beta chains from one sample, sequenced in a study of blood T cell repertoires in COVID-19. Generated by immunoSEQ multiplex PCR, the TCRdb table keeps only in-frame clones and is missing some. This table holds 290,000 or so clones, 85% to 90% found once. The material sequenced was PBMCs or T cells enriched from blood (not recorded which). These TCRs come from a woman younger than 30 with acute COVID-19. CDR3s include the opening cysteine and the closing phenylalanine or tryptophan.

j_call v_call cdr3_aa
TRBJ1-2 TRBV24-1 CATTTRGYTF
TRBJ2-3 TRBV5-1 CASSLSGASTDTQYF
TRBJ1-4 TRBV28 CASRIDRDRGTEKLFF
TRBJ1-1 TRBV10-1 CASSGTGTEAFF
TRBJ1-5 TRBV28 CASSKGAPNQPQHF
TRBJ2-7 TRBV10-2 CASSGMPTDEQYF
TRBJ1-5 TRBV6-5 CASSLSWTGEQPQHF
TRBJ1-4 TRBV28 CASSASTGQGNEKLFF
TRBJ2-7 TRBV19 CASSTGLAGAGEQYF
TRBJ2-2 TRBV10-1 CASRQGNTGELFF
TRBJ1-1 TRBV12-5 CASGLGPLQGVITEAFF
TRBJ1-2 TRBV6-5 CASSYDRDDGYTF
TRBJ1-2 TRBV3-1/TRBV3-2 CASSSSGSGGNYGYTF
TRBJ2-4 TRBV11-3 CASGEGSGIQYF
TRBJ2-1 TRBV6-2/TRBV6-3 CASSATSSPYNEQFF
TRBJ1-2 TRBV3-1/TRBV3-2 CASSQEGGYGYTF
TRBJ2-1 TRBV7-7 CASSPDRSSYNEQFF
TRBJ2-3 TRBV10-1 CASSELRGGVDTQYF
TRBJ1-2 TRBV5-4 CASSLEVTGTYGYTF
TRBJ1-2 TRBV30 CAWSSGGAGYGYTF
TRBJ2-1 TRBV7-9 CASSLLLGLDYNEQFF
TRBJ2-5 TRBV25-1 CASSDDRMGAETQYF
TRBJ2-2 TRBV5-1 CASSLSRENTGELFF
TRBJ1-2 TRBV28 CASSSASDRVEGYTF
TRBJ1-5 TRBV15 CATSRAWGGYSNQPQHF
TRBJ2-2 TRBV6-1 CASSDPRGIGELFF
TRBJ1-4 TRBV5-1 CASRIQGINEKLFF